Listed below are T cell receptor beta chains from one sample, sequenced in a study of T-cell reconstitution after alpha-beta-depleted transplantation in children. MiXCR was run by TCRdb on the PCR reads, yielding one entry per CDR3 protein. The sample shows 670,000 or so distinct CDR3 sequences, 10% to 15% of them seen only once. The input for sequencing was PBMCs, taken before TCRalphabeta/CD19-depleted stem cell transplant. These receptors all stem from a girl aged 2-10 years with congenital amegakaryocytic thrombocytopenia, due to receive a stem cell transplant. CDR3s include the opening cysteine and the closing phenylalanine or tryptophan. Each record gives: V gene, J gene, D gene, clone size, CDR3 protein, CDR3 DNA. The D gene is left open where the match is weak. Clone size appears in some rows only: once, few, many, or a class for an expanded clone.

V gene: TRBV7-2
J gene: TRBJ1-6
D gene: NA
clone size: many
CDR3 protein: CASSLRSGGRSPLHF
CDR3 DNA: TGTGCCAGCAGCCTTAGGAGCGGGGGCCGGTCACCCCTCCACTTT

V gene: TRBV18
J gene: TRBJ2-3
D gene: NA
clone size: NA
CDR3 protein: CASSPGLLGTDTQYF
CDR3 DNA: TGTGCCAGCTCACCGGGACTGCTGGGCACAGATACGCAGTATTTT

V gene: TRBV20-1
J gene: TRBJ2-7
D gene: TRBD2
clone size: few
CDR3 protein: CSAMTLAELRVTAYEQYF
CDR3 DNA: TGCAGTGCCATGACCCTAGCGGAACTTCGAGTGACGGCCTACGAGCAGTACTTC

V gene: TRBV11-2
J gene: TRBJ2-3
D gene: NA
clone size: many
CDR3 protein: CASSPGVADTQYF
CDR3 DNA: TGTGCCAGCAGCCCTGGGGTTGCAGATACGCAGTATTTT

V gene: TRBV12-3/TRBV12-4
J gene: TRBJ2-7
D gene: TRBD1
clone size: NA
CDR3 protein: CASSSRTGGEQYF
CDR3 DNA: TGTGCCAGCAGTTCCAGGACAGGGGGCGAGCAGTACTTC

V gene: TRBV20-1
J gene: TRBJ1-4
D gene: NA
clone size: many
CDR3 protein: CSATASTNEKLFF
CDR3 DNA: TGCAGTGCTACGGCCTCAACTAATGAAAAACTGTTTTTT

V gene: TRBV7-2
J gene: TRBJ2-5
D gene: TRBD2
clone size: many
CDR3 protein: CASSYNSGRAETQYF
CDR3 DNA: TGTGCCAGCAGTTATAATAGCGGGAGAGCGGAGACCCAGTACTTC

V gene: TRBV7-2
J gene: TRBJ2-4
D gene: NA
clone size: many
CDR3 protein: CASSSSGFLNIQYF
CDR3 DNA: TGTGCCAGCAGCTCAAGTGGGTTTTTAAACATTCAGTACTTC

V gene: TRBV10-3
J gene: TRBJ2-1
D gene: NA
clone size: many
CDR3 protein: CAISEGLYNEQFF
CDR3 DNA: TGTGCCATCAGTGAGGGACTCTACAATGAGCAGTTCTTC

V gene: TRBV7-9
J gene: TRBJ1-2
D gene: NA
clone size: NA
CDR3 protein: CASSFLGGAHYGYTF
CDR3 DNA: TGTGCCAGCAGCTTTCTTGGGGGCGCCCACTATGGCTACACCTTC

V gene: TRBV18
J gene: TRBJ1-2
D gene: NA
clone size: NA
CDR3 protein: CASSPGSDPNYGYTF
CDR3 DNA: TGTGCCAGCTCACCTGGCTCGGACCCCAACTATGGCTACACCTTC

V gene: TRBV4-1
J gene: TRBJ1-2
D gene: TRBD1
clone size: NA
CDR3 protein: CASSRPGQGNIRDGYTF
CDR3 DNA: TGCGCCAGCAGCCGACCGGGACAGGGGAATATTCGAGATGGCTACACCTTC

V gene: TRBV5-1
J gene: TRBJ2-2
D gene: NA
clone size: NA
CDR3 protein: CASRGAGTGELFF
CDR3 DNA: TGCGCCAGCAGGGGGGCTGGAACCGGGGAGCTGTTTTTT

V gene: TRBV30
J gene: TRBJ2-5
D gene: NA
clone size: few
CDR3 protein: CAWSVGGGETQYF
CDR3 DNA: TGTGCCTGGAGTGTTGGTGGCGGAGAGACCCAGTACTTC

V gene: TRBV7-9
J gene: TRBJ2-1
D gene: NA
clone size: many
CDR3 protein: CASSYDVTEQFF
CDR3 DNA: TGTGCCAGCAGCTATGATGTGACCGAGCAGTTCTTC

V gene: TRBV6-1
J gene: TRBJ1-2
D gene: NA
clone size: NA
CDR3 protein: CATLRAGGYTF
CDR3 DNA: TGTGCCACCCTCCGGGCAGGTGGCTACACCTTC

V gene: TRBV5-1
J gene: TRBJ2-2
D gene: NA
clone size: many
CDR3 protein: CASTLQGAGELFF
CDR3 DNA: TGCGCCAGCACCCTGCAGGGAGCCGGGGAGCTGTTTTTT

V gene: TRBV5-1
J gene: TRBJ1-6
D gene: NA
clone size: many
CDR3 protein: CASTPLPRDNSYNSPLHF
CDR3 DNA: TGCGCCAGCACTCCACTTCCCCGGGACAACTCCTATAATTCACCCCTCCACTTT

V gene: TRBV25-1
J gene: TRBJ2-1
D gene: TRBD2
clone size: many
CDR3 protein: CASSELPGLASNEQFF
CDR3 DNA: TGTGCCAGCAGTGAATTACCCGGACTAGCCAGCAATGAGCAGTTCTTC

V gene: TRBV15
J gene: TRBJ1-1
D gene: NA
clone size: few
CDR3 protein: CATSRDKNTEAFF
CDR3 DNA: TGTGCCACCAGCAGAGACAAAAACACTGAAGCTTTCTTT

V gene: TRBV12-3/TRBV12-4
J gene: TRBJ2-7
D gene: NA
clone size: few
CDR3 protein: CASGDGPTYEQYF
CDR3 DNA: TGTGCCAGCGGGGACGGGCCGACCTACGAGCAGTACTTC

V gene: TRBV12-3/TRBV12-4
J gene: TRBJ2-1
D gene: NA
clone size: many
CDR3 protein: CASDDGSYNEQFF
CDR3 DNA: TGTGCCAGCGACGACGGCTCGTACAATGAGCAGTTCTTC

V gene: TRBV21-1
J gene: TRBJ2-5
D gene: NA
clone size: NA
CDR3 protein: CASPLGDIQETQYF
CDR3 DNA: TGTGCCAGCCCCCTCGGAGACATTCAAGAGACCCAGTACTTC

V gene: TRBV6-2/TRBV6-3
J gene: TRBJ2-7
D gene: TRBD1
clone size: few
CDR3 protein: CASSGGQASYYEQYF
CDR3 DNA: TGTGCCAGCAGTGGGGGACAGGCCAGCTACTACGAGCAGTACTTC

V gene: TRBV12-3/TRBV12-4
J gene: TRBJ2-3
D gene: TRBD2
clone size: many
CDR3 protein: CASRAGTSGGTQYF
CDR3 DNA: TGTGCCAGCAGAGCCGGGACTAGCGGTGGTACGCAGTATTTT

V gene: TRBV5-5
J gene: TRBJ2-1
D gene: NA
clone size: NA
CDR3 protein: CASSFPRGPYNEQFF
CDR3 DNA: TGTGCCAGCAGCTTCCCGCGGGGACCCTACAATGAGCAGTTCTTC

V gene: TRBV25-1
J gene: TRBJ1-2
D gene: NA
clone size: NA
CDR3 protein: CASSDWQGFTF
CDR3 DNA: TGTGCCAGCAGTGACTGGCAGGGCTTCACCTTC

V gene: TRBV5-1
J gene: TRBJ1-1
D gene: NA
clone size: NA
CDR3 protein: CASSLAPGPEAFF
CDR3 DNA: TGCGCCAGCAGCTTGGCTCCGGGGCCCGAAGCTTTCTTT

V gene: TRBV20-1
J gene: TRBJ2-2
D gene: NA
clone size: few
CDR3 protein: CSANGVFAGNTGELFF
CDR3 DNA: TGCAGTGCCAACGGGGTTTTCGCAGGGAACACCGGGGAGCTGTTTTTT

V gene: TRBV20-1
J gene: TRBJ2-2
D gene: NA
clone size: NA
CDR3 protein: CSASGHFDTGELFF
CDR3 DNA: TGCAGTGCTAGCGGGCACTTCGACACCGGGGAGCTGTTTTTT

V gene: TRBV10-3
J gene: TRBJ2-7
D gene: NA
clone size: NA
CDR3 protein: CAISEVGYEPYF
CDR3 DNA: TGTGCCATCAGTGAGGTGGGCTACGAGCCGTACTTC

V gene: TRBV29-1
J gene: TRBJ2-1
D gene: TRBD2
clone size: many
CDR3 protein: CSVLGVRGSYEQFF
CDR3 DNA: TGCAGCGTGTTAGGTGTTCGCGGGAGCTATGAGCAGTTCTTC

V gene: TRBV6-2/TRBV6-3
J gene: TRBJ2-3
D gene: TRBD1
clone size: few
CDR3 protein: CASSYRPSAGGLDTQYF
CDR3 DNA: TGTGCCAGCAGTTACCGGCCCTCGGCAGGGGGATTAGATACGCAGTATTTT

V gene: TRBV30
J gene: TRBJ1-2
D gene: NA
clone size: NA
CDR3 protein: CAWGRAKVPTNYGYTF
CDR3 DNA: TGTGCCTGGGGCCGCGCGAAAGTTCCTACCAACTATGGCTACACCTTC

V gene: TRBV5-1
J gene: TRBJ2-1
D gene: TRBD2
clone size: NA
CDR3 protein: CASRMLAGVGEFF
CDR3 DNA: TGCGCCAGCAGGATGCTAGCGGGAGTGGGCGAGTTCTTC

V gene: TRBV20-1
J gene: TRBJ2-3
D gene: TRBD2
clone size: NA
CDR3 protein: CSAIGDHGLADTQYF
CDR3 DNA: TGCAGTGCTATAGGGGACCATGGACTAGCGGATACGCAGTATTTT

V gene: TRBV5-1
J gene: TRBJ2-1
D gene: NA
clone size: many
CDR3 protein: CASSFQGVSYNEQFF
CDR3 DNA: TGCGCCAGCAGCTTTCAGGGAGTATCTTACAATGAGCAGTTCTTC

V gene: TRBV5-1
J gene: TRBJ2-1
D gene: NA
clone size: few
CDR3 protein: CASSSSAQGPYNEQFF
CDR3 DNA: TGCGCCAGCAGCTCGTCTGCGCAGGGCCCCTACAATGAGCAGTTCTTC

V gene: TRBV6-1
J gene: TRBJ1-2
D gene: NA
clone size: many
CDR3 protein: CASSIGLIYGYTF
CDR3 DNA: TGTGCCAGCTCGATAGGGCTAATCTATGGCTACACCTTC

V gene: TRBV7-8
J gene: TRBJ2-3
D gene: TRBD2
clone size: few
CDR3 protein: CASSLQGLAEGTDTQYF
CDR3 DNA: TGTGCCAGCAGCTTACAAGGACTAGCGGAGGGCACAGATACGCAGTATTTT

V gene: TRBV4-1
J gene: TRBJ2-5
D gene: NA
clone size: few
CDR3 protein: CASSQDQGWKTQYF
CDR3 DNA: TGCGCCAGCAGCCAAGATCAAGGGTGGAAGACCCAGTACTTC

V gene: TRBV29-1
J gene: TRBJ2-2
D gene: NA
clone size: many
CDR3 protein: CSVTAAGTGELFF
CDR3 DNA: TGCAGCGTGACGGCCGCGGGGACCGGGGAGCTGTTTTTT

V gene: TRBV20-1
J gene: TRBJ2-1
D gene: TRBD1
clone size: many
CDR3 protein: CSARDLGQGSTYNEQFF
CDR3 DNA: TGCAGTGCTAGAGATCTCGGACAGGGGTCAACCTACAATGAGCAGTTCTTC

V gene: TRBV5-1
J gene: TRBJ2-7
D gene: TRBD2
clone size: few
CDR3 protein: CASSHSGTSSYEQYF
CDR3 DNA: TGCGCCAGCAGTCACAGCGGGACTAGCTCCTACGAGCAGTACTTC

V gene: TRBV18
J gene: TRBJ2-1
D gene: NA
clone size: few
CDR3 protein: CASSPPGGVSYNEQFF
CDR3 DNA: TGTGCCAGCTCACCACCTGGCGGGGTTTCCTACAATGAGCAGTTCTTC

V gene: TRBV30
J gene: TRBJ2-7
D gene: TRBD1
clone size: few
CDR3 protein: CAWSAGGEQYF
CDR3 DNA: TGTGCCTGGAGTGCAGGGGGCGAGCAGTACTTC

V gene: TRBV11-2
J gene: TRBJ2-7
D gene: NA
clone size: many
CDR3 protein: CASSSQMGRDEQYF
CDR3 DNA: TGTGCCAGCAGCTCTCAAATGGGGCGCGACGAGCAGTACTTC

V gene: TRBV11-2
J gene: TRBJ2-3
D gene: NA
clone size: many
CDR3 protein: CASSSSSASTDTQYF
CDR3 DNA: TGTGCCAGCAGCTCCTCTAGCGCTAGCACAGATACGCAGTATTTT

V gene: TRBV4-1
J gene: TRBJ2-7
D gene: NA
clone size: NA
CDR3 protein: CASSQAPSHEQYF
CDR3 DNA: TGCGCCAGCAGCCAGGCCCCAAGCCACGAGCAGTACTTC

V gene: TRBV18
J gene: TRBJ2-3
D gene: NA
clone size: few
CDR3 protein: CASSPTQGLADTQYF
CDR3 DNA: TGTGCCAGCTCACCCACACAGGGACTCGCAGATACGCAGTATTTT

V gene: TRBV5-1
J gene: TRBJ2-3
D gene: TRBD2
clone size: many
CDR3 protein: CASSMASGTRTDTQYF
CDR3 DNA: TGCGCCAGCAGTATGGCTAGCGGGACGCGCACAGATACGCAGTATTTT

V gene: TRBV20-1
J gene: TRBJ2-7
D gene: NA
clone size: many
CDR3 protein: CSARGSGGTYEQYF
CDR3 DNA: TGCAGTGCTAGGGGGTCAGGTGGGACCTACGAGCAGTACTTC

V gene: TRBV12-3/TRBV12-4
J gene: TRBJ2-7
D gene: TRBD2
clone size: few
CDR3 protein: CASSLSGLAGGLSYEQYF
CDR3 DNA: TGTGCCAGCAGTTTAAGCGGGCTAGCGGGAGGCCTCTCCTACGAGCAGTACTTC

V gene: TRBV3-1
J gene: TRBJ2-2
D gene: NA
clone size: NA
CDR3 protein: CASSQDVSAPGELFF
CDR3 DNA: TGTGCCAGCAGCCAAGACGTGAGTGCCCCGGGGGAGCTGTTTTTT

V gene: TRBV6-2/TRBV6-3
J gene: TRBJ2-3
D gene: TRBD1
clone size: NA
CDR3 protein: CASTQRDSRATQYF
CDR3 DNA: TGTGCCAGCACCCAACGGGACAGCCGAGCTACGCAGTATTTT

V gene: TRBV7-9
J gene: TRBJ2-3
D gene: TRBD2
clone size: NA
CDR3 protein: CASSVLADNTDTQYF
CDR3 DNA: TGTGCCAGCAGCGTACTAGCGGATAACACAGATACGCAGTATTTT

V gene: TRBV28
J gene: TRBJ2-7
D gene: TRBD1
clone size: few
CDR3 protein: CASSVQGWIHEQYF
CDR3 DNA: TGTGCCAGCAGTGTACAGGGGTGGATCCACGAGCAGTACTTC

V gene: TRBV12-5
J gene: TRBJ2-6
D gene: NA
clone size: few
CDR3 protein: CASGLAQGRPSSGANVLTF
CDR3 DNA: TGTGCTAGTGGTTTGGCCCAGGGTCGTCCTAGCTCTGGGGCCAACGTCCTGACTTTC